This entry is about one T cell receptor (beta chain). Its antigen is unidentified. The data belong to a study of cytomegalovirus exposure and HLA in healthy donors. The study, taken as a whole, reports: In a later analysis, HLA-associated TCR beta chains were more clonally expanded than equally common others. An Asian-associated ancestry cluster reportedly showed fewer N-insertions than the approximately 670-donor mean in a later analysis. In an earlier analysis, most TCR beta V segments were productive about 90% or about 30% of the time.

PCR used 60 Vbeta primers and 13 Jbeta primers. In the original workflow: In a later analysis, 75 million to 95 million unique TCR beta chains included roughly 11 million shared by two or more donors. Sequencing was performed with immunoSEQ multiplex PCR; in TCRdb, only in-frame clones are kept and a portion is missing. The D gene and trimming were derived from the DNA, and the V and J assignments and clone size from that table. The table includes 100,000 to 120,000 clones, over 60% detected once. The V gene lost 6 bases and the J gene lost 0 bases, with 15 bases spanning the gap. From germline, CDR1 is SNHLY and CDR2 FYNNEI. This CDR3 region has 16 residues.

The sequenced sample consisted of PBMCs. The V gene is TRBV2, the J gene TRBJ1-3; D gene unclear. The source is a woman in her twenties or thirties in good health and CMV-seronegative. The CDR3: CASRAADNISGNTIYF. In DNA, the CDR3 is TGTGCCAGCAGAGCCGCCGACAACATCTCTGGAAACACCATATATTTT.